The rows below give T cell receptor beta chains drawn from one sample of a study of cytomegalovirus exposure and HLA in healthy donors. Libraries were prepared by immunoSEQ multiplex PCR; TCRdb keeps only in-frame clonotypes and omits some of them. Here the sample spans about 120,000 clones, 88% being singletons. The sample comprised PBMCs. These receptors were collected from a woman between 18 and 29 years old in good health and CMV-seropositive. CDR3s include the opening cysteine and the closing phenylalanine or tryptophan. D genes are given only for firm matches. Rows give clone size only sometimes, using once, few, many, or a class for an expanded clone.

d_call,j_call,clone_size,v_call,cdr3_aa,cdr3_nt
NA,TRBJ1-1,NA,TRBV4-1,CASSQESRGTEAFF,TGCGCCAGCAGCCAAGAATCTAGGGGCACTGAAGCTTTCTTT
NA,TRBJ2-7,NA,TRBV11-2,CASSLVRGTYEQYF,TGTGCCAGCAGCTTAGTGCGGGGTACCTACGAGCAGTACTTC
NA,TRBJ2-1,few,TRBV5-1,CASSLAEGPQFF,TGCGCCAGCAGCTTGGCCGAGGGTCCGCAGTTCTTC
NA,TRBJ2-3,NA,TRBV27,CASSVRNTQYF,TGTGCCAGCAGTGTGAGAAATACGCAGTATTTT
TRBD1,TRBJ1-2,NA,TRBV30,CAWSEGQTNYGYTF,TGTGCCTGGAGTGAGGGACAGACCAACTATGGCTACACCTTC
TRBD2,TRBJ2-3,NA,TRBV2,CASSTGTSGKGGTDTQYF,TGTGCCAGCTCGACCGGGACTAGCGGGAAGGGGGGCACAGATACGCAGTATTTT
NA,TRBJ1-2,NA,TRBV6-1,CASKETYYGYTF,TGTGCCAGCAAAGAGACATACTATGGCTACACCTTC
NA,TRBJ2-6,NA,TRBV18,CASSRLESGANVLTF,TGTGCCAGCTCACGACTAGAATCTGGGGCCAACGTCCTGACTTTC
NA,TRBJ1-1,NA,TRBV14,CASSQGQVNTEAFF,TGTGCCAGCAGCCAAGGACAGGTAAACACTGAAGCTTTCTTT
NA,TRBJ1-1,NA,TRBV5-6,CASSFLPGQGRTEAFF,TGTGCCAGCAGCTTTTTACCCGGCCAAGGGAGGACTGAAGCTTTCTTT
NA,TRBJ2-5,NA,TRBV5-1,CASSQKETQYF,TGCGCCAGCAGCCAGAAAGAGACCCAGTACTTC
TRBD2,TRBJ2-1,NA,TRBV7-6,CASSLSGGYNEQFF,TGTGCCAGCAGCTTATCGGGGGGCTACAATGAGCAGTTCTTC
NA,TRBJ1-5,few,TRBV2,CASSPGGNQPQHF,TGTGCCAGCTCTCCAGGGGGCAATCAGCCCCAGCATTTT
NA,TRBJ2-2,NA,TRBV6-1,CASGQGITGELFF,TGTGCCAGCGGGCAGGGGATTACCGGGGAGCTGTTTTTT
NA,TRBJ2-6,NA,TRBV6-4,CASTQDRSGANVLTF,TGTGCCAGCACGCAGGATCGCTCTGGGGCCAACGTCCTGACTTTC
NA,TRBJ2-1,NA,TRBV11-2,CASSRGRERRALYNEQFF,TGTGCCAGCAGCCGGGGGCGGGAGCGGCGGGCACTATACAATGAGCAGTTCTTC
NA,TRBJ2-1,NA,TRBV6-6,CASSYVDGTPPTEEFF,TGTGCCAGCAGTTACGTCGACGGGACTCCCCCCACAGAGGAGTTCTTC
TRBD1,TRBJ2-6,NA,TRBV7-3,CASSLTGDSSGANVLTF,TGTGCCAGCAGCTTAACAGGGGACAGCTCTGGGGCCAACGTCCTGACTTTC
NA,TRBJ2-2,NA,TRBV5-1,CASSSGQNTGELFF,TGCGCCAGCAGCTCCGGACAGAACACCGGGGAGCTGTTTTTT
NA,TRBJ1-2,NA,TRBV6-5,CASSRQGSLNYGYTF,TGTGCCAGCAGTCGTCAGGGATCTTTGAACTATGGCTACACCTTC
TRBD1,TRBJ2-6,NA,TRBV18,CASSPKSGTDNVLTF,TGTGCCAGCTCACCGAAGTCCGGGACAGACAACGTCCTGACTTTC
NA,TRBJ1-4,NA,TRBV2,CASSVWQTNEKLFF,TGTGCCAGCAGTGTCTGGCAGACAAATGAAAAACTGTTTTTT
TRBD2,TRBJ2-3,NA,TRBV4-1,CASSQVRAGGDTQYF,TGCGCCAGCAGCCAAGTGCGAGCGGGGGGAGATACGCAGTATTTT
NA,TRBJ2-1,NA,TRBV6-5,CASGPLVGLYNEQFF,TGTGCCAGCGGACCACTAGTTGGGCTATACAATGAGCAGTTCTTC
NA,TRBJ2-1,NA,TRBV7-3,CASSLGIEGSYNEQFF,TGTGCCAGCAGCTTAGGCATCGAGGGTTCCTACAATGAGCAGTTCTTC
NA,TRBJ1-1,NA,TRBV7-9,CASSLELLAGTEAFF,TGTGCCAGCAGCTTAGAGCTCCTGGCAGGCACTGAAGCTTTCTTT
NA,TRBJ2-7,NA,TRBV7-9,CASGGGRGYEQYF,TGTGCCAGCGGCGGGGGCAGGGGCTACGAGCAGTACTTC
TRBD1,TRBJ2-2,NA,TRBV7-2,CASSLASQGASGELFF,TGTGCCAGCAGCTTAGCCTCCCAGGGGGCGTCCGGGGAGCTGTTTTTT
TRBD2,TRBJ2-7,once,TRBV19,CASSLGTSGTYEQYF,TGTGCCAGTAGTCTTGGGACTAGCGGGACCTACGAGCAGTACTTC
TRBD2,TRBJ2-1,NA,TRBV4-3,CASSQGGTSSYNEQFF,TGCGCCAGCAGCCAAGGAGGGACTAGCTCCTACAATGAGCAGTTCTTC
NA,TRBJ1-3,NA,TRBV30,CAWSVKGISGNTIYF,TGTGCCTGGAGTGTCAAGGGGATCTCTGGAAACACCATATATTTT
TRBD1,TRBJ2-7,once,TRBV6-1,CASRDRGTSEQYF,TGTGCCAGCAGGGACAGGGGAACGAGCGAGCAGTACTTC
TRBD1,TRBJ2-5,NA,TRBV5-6,CASSRTGNMETQYF,TGTGCCAGCAGCCGGACAGGGAATATGGAGACCCAGTACTTC
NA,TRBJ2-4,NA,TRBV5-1,CASSPEVTSGIQYF,TGCGCCAGCAGCCCCGAGGTTACATCGGGCATTCAGTACTTC
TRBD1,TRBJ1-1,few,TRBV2,CASNPGQGEWTEAFF,TGTGCCAGCAACCCAGGACAGGGGGAATGGACTGAAGCTTTCTTT
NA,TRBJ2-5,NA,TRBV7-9,CASSLVSGIAETQYF,TGTGCCAGCAGCTTAGTCTCTGGCATCGCAGAGACCCAGTACTTC
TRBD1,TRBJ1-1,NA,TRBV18,CASSRPGTGNTEAFF,TGTGCCAGCTCACGTCCCGGGACAGGGAACACTGAAGCTTTCTTT
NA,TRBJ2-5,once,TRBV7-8,CASSFGGPSGPTQYF,TGTGCCAGCAGCTTCGGGGGACCTTCGGGGCCGACCCAGTACTTC
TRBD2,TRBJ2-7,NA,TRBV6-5,CASSYRFGTSIDEQYF,TGTGCCAGCAGTTACCGTTTCGGGACTAGCATTGACGAGCAGTACTTC
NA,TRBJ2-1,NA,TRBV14,CASSPAGAASNEQFF,TGTGCCAGCAGCCCAGCAGGGGCTGCTTCGAATGAGCAGTTCTTC
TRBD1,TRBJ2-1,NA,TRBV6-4,CASTFYRGDHNEQFF,TGTGCCAGCACCTTTTACAGGGGAGACCACAATGAGCAGTTCTTC
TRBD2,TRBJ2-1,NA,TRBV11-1,CASSPTSGLWNEQFF,TGTGCCAGCAGCCCTACTAGCGGCCTATGGAATGAGCAGTTCTTC
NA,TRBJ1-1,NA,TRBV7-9,CASSFTGWERGTEAFF,TGTGCCAGCAGCTTCACAGGGTGGGAAAGGGGAACTGAAGCTTTCTTT
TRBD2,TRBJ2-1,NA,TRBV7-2,CASSLTGSGLRYNEQFF,TGTGCCAGCAGCCTAACGGGTAGCGGGCTGAGGTACAATGAGCAGTTCTTC
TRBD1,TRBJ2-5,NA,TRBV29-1,CWDREETQYF,TGCTGGGACAGGGAAGAGACCCAGTACTTC
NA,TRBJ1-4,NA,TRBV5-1,CASSLASTGNEKLFF,TGCGCCAGCAGCTTGGCCTCGACGGGGAATGAAAAACTGTTTTTT